This note documents a single TCR beta chain sequence. The record originates from a study of shared clonotypes between healthy human individuals. The CDR3 is made up of 14 amino acids. The junction had 7 bases not matched to a gene; V was cut back by 4 bases and J by 10 bases. Per germline, CDR1 SGHNT and CDR2 YYREEE (reference sequence). The assay was immunoSEQ multiplex PCR, and TCRdb's table has in-frame clones only and misses some. The repertoire holds 2 million to 2.5 million clones, 85% to 95% seen once, with approximately 0.4% in the top ten. The chain has TRBV5-4 and TRBJ2-2, with 10 bases fitting TRBD1. The receptor was isolated from a man between 18 and 35 years old in good health. Some clones in this sample may be carry-over from other donors' samples. Sequenced: naive CD4+ T cells from PBMCs. Sample subset: CD45RA+ positively selected. Here the CDR3 DNA reads TGTGCCAGCAGCCCGGGACAGGGGTTTCAGGAGCTGTTTTTT. As protein: CASSPGQGFQELFF.